This T cell receptor beta chain was profiled in a study of neurological immune-mediated disorders. Study outcomes and limitations: None of the CDR3 amino acid sequences of expanded clones were shared across subjects, and this suggested private repertoires in all groups.

Sorted libraries came from about a million CD4+ or CD8+ T cells. 5'RACE generated cDNA with 10-nucleotide random UMIs. Over 180 million TCR-beta sequences from 15-18 subjects were obtained in each sequencing run. A single record per CDR3 protein comes from TCRdb applying MiXCR to the 5' RACE reads. The data show some 27,000 distinct CDR3 sequences, approximately 22% seen once. In its sample, this clonotype was seen many times. Its antigen remains unknown. Per germline, CDR1 SGHRS and CDR2 YFSETQ. Trimming cost V 4 bases and J 6 bases, with 17 bases left between them. The CDR3 sequence is 14 residues long.

Input material: CD4+ T cells from blood. This receptor was taken from a man aged 50-60 years with HTLV-1-associated myelopathy (HAM/TSP). The chain combines TRBV5-1 with TRBJ2-7; tentative D call: TRBD2 (6 bases). The CDR3 DNA sequence: TGCGCCAGCAGCCCGGAGGCGGGACCAGGCGAGCAGTACTTC. Translating it yields CASSPEAGPGEQYF.